This T cell receptor beta chain was obtained from a study of technical replicates of blood from several donors. The CDR3 runs to 12 residues. The germline V gene encodes CDR1 SGDLS and CDR2 YYNGEE. The V gene end was trimmed by 3 bases and the J gene end by 7 bases; junction bases not matched to a gene: 1. The method was immunoSEQ multiplex PCR; TCRdb's version includes in-frame clones alone and lacks a portion of them. This table holds approximately 99,000 clones, around 96% found once. The sequenced sample consisted of T cells isolated from PBMCs. The rearrangement links TRBV9 to TRBJ2-5; 9 nucleotides align to TRBD1. The sequence was collected from a human donor in good health. In DNA form, the CDR3 reads TGTGCCAGCAGCGCGGACAGGGGGACCCAGTACTTC. Its translation: CASSADRGTQYF.